The clone carrying this T cell receptor (beta chain) was counted at least ten times. What it recognizes is unknown. Sequencing ends 3 residues short of the CDR3 end; the germline J gene provides the rest. The data stem from a study of T cell clonality in common variable immunodeficiency. Notes on the study in general: What drives increased CVID clonality needs T cell subpopulation sequencing. Shared TCRbeta clones were fewer between CVID subjects than controls. Common variable immunodeficiency TCR beta sequences reportedly had fewer deletions and N-nucleotide insertions.

CDR1 is DFQATT, CDR2 SNEGSKA, per germline (reference sequence). The CDR3 runs to 11 residues. V shed 3 bases and J shed 6 bases, with 6 bases lying between them. Control and CVID samples contributed equal amounts of genomic DNA. The repertoire was sequenced with immunoSEQ multiplex PCR; TCRdb's copy has only in-frame clones and lacks some. Recorded here are around 39,000 clones, none singletons. The source of this sequence is a person aged 18 to 69 in good health. Input material: peripheral blood mononuclear cells. The chain has TRBV20-1 and TRBJ2-1; no reliable D call. The CDR3 sequence is CSARRSNEQFF. CDR3 DNA (partial): TGCAGTGCTAGGCGGAGCAATGAG.